The present T cell receptor (beta chain) was sequenced within a study of T-cell memory formation after mild COVID-19. Study at large: The TCR clusters were mostly specific to one donor. Study-wide findings and caveats: There were some responding clones in pre-infection memory, which suggested that cross-reactive memory had joined.

Researchers used 5'RACE with constant-segment primers to make TCR alpha and TCR beta cDNA libraries that carry sample barcodes and UMIs. Using its own MiXCR run on the 5' RACE reads, TCRdb lists one record per CDR3 protein. In the table there are some 310,000 distinct CDR3 sequences, 20% to 25% of which are singletons. This clonotype has a single count. Its antigen is currently unknown. The sequenced material came from PBMCs or a T cell subset sorted from them (not recorded which). The origin of this receptor is a man between 18 and 29 years old who had mild COVID-19 (a few samples of this study predate the infection). Cell type and time point are not known.

CDR3 loop: CARPRAARFF. The CDR3, as DNA: TGTGCCAGACCCCGGGCGGCTCGTTTCTTT. J is TRBJ1-1 and V is TRBV19; D remains ambiguous. Germline lookup yields CDR1 LNHDA and CDR2 SQIVND (reference sequence). V lost 9 bases to trimming and J lost 13 bases, with 15 bases between them. The CDR3 is 10 residues long.